This T cell receptor beta chain appears in the sequencing data of a study of blood T cell repertoires in COVID-19. Across the whole study: The study drew acute and convalescent COVID-19 samples from the United States, Italy and Spain. Sample material is recorded as cDNA or gDNA derived from T cells, B-cell-depleted T cells, or PBMCs.

CDR1 is MNHEY and CDR2 is SVGAGI in the germline V gene. V shed 0 bases, J shed 5 bases, and the junction held 4 bases outside the gene matches. The CDR3 spans 16 residues. In the study's own analysis: Amplification of reference gene primers was used by the study to estimate nucleated cell counts. Sequencing used immunoSEQ multiplex PCR; TCRdb keeps in-frame clones, though not all of them. The V and J calls and clone size are taken from that table; D and trimming were inferred from the DNA. The sample includes roughly 230,000 clones, around four fifths of them seen just once. The source of this sequence is a woman in her sixties with active or convalescent COVID-19. The sample consisted of peripheral blood. J is TRBJ2-2 and V is TRBV6-5; TRBD2 aligns across 9 bases. The CDR3, as DNA: TGTGCCAGCAGTTACTCCCTTAGCGGGAGAACCGGGGAGCTGTTTTTT. As protein: CASSYSLSGRTGELFF.